The next 15 T cell receptor beta chains were all read from a single sample in a study of identical twins. TCRdb redid the calling of the 5' RACE reads with MiXCR, one entry per CDR3 protein. The sample has more than 200,000 distinct CDR3 sequences; approximately 9% are singletons. The source material was memory (CD45RO+) T cells sorted from blood. These receptor sequences come from a woman aged 18-29 years in good health.

In its sample, this clonotype was seen a few times. The CDR3 is CASSLAERGRDTQYF. For the CDR3, the DNA is TGCGCCAGCAGCTTGGCCGAGCGGGGACGGGATACGCAGTATTTT. This chain uses TRBV5-1 with TRBJ2-3, with 7 bases fitting TRBD2. This CDR3 comprises 15 residues. The V segment lost 0 bases and the J segment 6 bases; nucleotides outside the gene matches: 7. CDR1 SGHRS and CDR2 YFSETQ come from the germline V gene.

This clonotype was seen more than once but under ten times. The V gene is TRBV7-3, the J gene TRBJ1-4, with D uncertain. Germline CDR1 is SGHTA and CDR2 is FQGTGA. Trimming stripped 2 bases from V and 5 bases from J, with 9 bases between. CDR3 length: 14 residues. The CDR3 is CASSLLTGNEKLFF. CDR3 DNA: TGTGCCAGCAGCTTATTGACCGGGAATGAAAAACTGTTTTTT.

This clonotype appeared a few times. This chain links TRBV28 with TRBJ2-6; perhaps TRBD1 as D (6 bases). Trimming removed 6 bases at V and 4 bases at J, with 16 bases between. This CDR3 has 16 amino acids. Germline lookup yields CDR1 MDHEN and CDR2 SYDVKM. The CDR3 reads CASRKIQGSGANVLTF. In DNA form, the CDR3 reads TGTGCCAGCAGAAAGATACAGGGTTCAGGGGCCAACGTCCTGACTTTC.

With respect to this clonotype: Since a much larger clone is just one base distant, this may be a read error. The V and J genes are TRBV9 and TRBJ2-7; 8 bases agree with TRBD2. CDR3 length equals 15 residues. Per the germline V gene, CDR1 is SGDLS and CDR2 is YYNGEE. The CDR3, as DNA: TGTGCCATCAGCGTAGGGACGGGAGGGCCCTACGAGCAGTACTTC. Its translation: CAISVGTGGPYEQYF.

This clonotype was seen only a few times. Here the CDR3 reads CASSPNRDYGYTF. The CDR3 bases are TGTGCCAGCTCACCGAACAGGGACTATGGCTACACCTTC. This chain uses TRBV18 with TRBJ1-2, with D maybe TRBD1 (6 bases). CDR1 KGHSH and CDR2 LQKENI come from the germline V gene. The CDR3 runs 13 residues. The V end lost 3 bases, the J end lost 3 bases, and 8 bases lay between the germline ends. Full variable domain (missing parts from reference TRBV18 and TRBJ1-2): NAGVMQNPRHLVRRRGQEARLRCSPMKGHSHVYWYRQLPEEGLKFMVYLQKENIIDESGMPKERFSAEFPKEGPSILRIQQVVRGDSAAYFCASSPNRDYGYTFGSGTRLTVV.

There are many counts of this clonotype. This sequence joins TRBV12-3 or TRBV12-4 and TRBJ2-7; D remains ambiguous. Deletions cut 0 bases from V and 4 bases from J, with 4 bases between. The CDR3 loop spans 12 amino acids. DNA for the CDR3: TGTGCCAGCAGTTTAGCGCGTTACGAGCAGTACTTC. It translates to CASSLARYEQYF.

This clonotype was recorded a few times. This chain joins TRBV7-6 and TRBJ2-5, with no clear D. This CDR3 region has 13 residues. Germline-derived CDR1 and CDR2 are SGHVS and FNYEAQ. V lost 7 bases to trimming and J lost 4 bases, with 13 bases between them. CDR3: CASNQNVGETQYF. The CDR3 nucleotides are TGTGCCAGCAACCAAAACGTGGGAGAGACCCAGTACTTC. Full variable domain (rest looked up from reference TRBV7-6 and TRBJ2-5): GAGVSQSPRYKVTKRGQDVALRCDPISGHVSLYWYRQALGQGPEFLTYFNYEAQQDKSGLPNDRFSAERPEGSISTLTIQRTEQRDSAMYRCASNQNVGETQYFGPGTRLLVL.

This clonotype was detected only a few times. The genes are TRBV15 and TRBJ2-2, with D perhaps being TRBD1 or TRBD2 (5 bases each). CDR3 length: 14 residues. With 5 bases removed from V and 4 bases from J, the gap between germline ends came to 11 bases. From germline, CDR1 is LNHNV and CDR2 YYDKDF (reference sequence). The CDR3 bases are TGTGCCACCAGCGGGACGACTTTCACCGGGGAGCTGTTTTTT. Translation: CATSGTTFTGELFF.

The V call is TRBV24-1, the J call TRBJ2-5; maybe TRBD2 (5 bases). The germline CDR1 and CDR2 sequences are KGHDR and SFDVKD. This CDR3 contains 13 residues. V lost 7 bases and J lost 5, with 13 bases in between. The CDR3 loop is CATSDEGLETQYF. CDR3 coding DNA: TGTGCCACCAGCGATGAGGGTCTGGAGACCCAGTACTTC.

This clonotype showed up just a few times. This chain's CDR3 is CASSSSPSGNQPQHF. Written as DNA, the CDR3 is TGCGCCAGCAGCTCAAGCCCATCTGGCAATCAGCCCCAGCATTTT. V usage is TRBV5-1 and J usage is TRBJ1-5; D not resolved. V was trimmed by 3 bases and J by 2 bases, leaving 12 bases between them. From germline, CDR1 is SGHRS and CDR2 YFSETQ. The CDR3 loop spans 15 amino acids.

This chain joins TRBV7-3 and TRBJ2-3; D remains unclear. Germline V lookup: CDR1 SGHTA, CDR2 FQGTGA. V lost 5 bases and J 4 bases, leaving 16 bases between the germline ends. This CDR3 comprises 15 residues. The CDR3 is CASSPTGERADTQYF. Here the CDR3 DNA reads TGTGCCAGCAGCCCCACTGGTGAACGCGCAGATACGCAGTATTTT.

The rearrangement links TRBV5-5 to TRBJ2-1; D call uncertain. CDR1 SGHKS and CDR2 YYEKEE come from the germline V gene (reference sequence). This CDR3 is 13 amino acids long. Deletions cut 0 bases from V and 2 bases from J, with 3 bases between. The CDR3 DNA is TGTGCCAGCAGCTTGGCCCCCTACAATGAGCAGTTCTTC. Translation: CASSLAPYNEQFF.

V usage is TRBV7-9 and J usage is TRBJ2-4; 8 bases align to TRBD2. The CDR3 loop spans 14 amino acids. Germline loops: CDR1 SEHNR, CDR2 FQNEAQ (reference sequence). Trimming removed 3 bases from V and 5 bases from J; junction bases left unmatched: 3. In nucleotides, the CDR3 is TGTGCCAGCAGCTTTCGGGGGGGAGAAAACATTCAGTACTTC. This translates into CASSFRGGENIQYF. Supplemented by reference TRBV7-9 and TRBJ2-4, the full variable domain reads DTGVSQNPRHKITKRGQNVTFRCDPISEHNRLYWYRQTLGQGPEFLTYFQNEAQLEKSRLLSDRFSAERPKGSFSTLEIQRTEQGDSAMYLCASSFRGGENIQYFGAGTRLSVL.

The sample holds many counts of this clonotype. The CDR3 sequence is CASSQGFGTQFF. The CDR3 DNA reads as TGCGCCAGCAGCCAAGGTTTTGGGACTCAGTTCTTC. V gene TRBV4-3 combines with J gene TRBJ2-1; perhaps TRBD2 as D (6 bases). V gave up 1 base and J gave up 13 bases, with 11 bases separating them. The V gene's germline CDR1 is LGHNA and CDR2 YSLEER. This CDR3 contains 12 residues.

The sample holds many counts of this clonotype. The chain uses TRBV5-1 and TRBJ2-1, with D possibly TRBD2 on 6 matching bases. V shed 3 bases and J shed 4 bases, with 11 bases lying between them. Looked up from germline, CDR1 is SGHRS and CDR2 is YFSETQ. This CDR3 spans 14 amino acids. CDR3: CASSSPGAYNEQFF. In DNA, the CDR3 is TGCGCCAGCAGCTCGCCGGGAGCTTACAATGAGCAGTTCTTC.